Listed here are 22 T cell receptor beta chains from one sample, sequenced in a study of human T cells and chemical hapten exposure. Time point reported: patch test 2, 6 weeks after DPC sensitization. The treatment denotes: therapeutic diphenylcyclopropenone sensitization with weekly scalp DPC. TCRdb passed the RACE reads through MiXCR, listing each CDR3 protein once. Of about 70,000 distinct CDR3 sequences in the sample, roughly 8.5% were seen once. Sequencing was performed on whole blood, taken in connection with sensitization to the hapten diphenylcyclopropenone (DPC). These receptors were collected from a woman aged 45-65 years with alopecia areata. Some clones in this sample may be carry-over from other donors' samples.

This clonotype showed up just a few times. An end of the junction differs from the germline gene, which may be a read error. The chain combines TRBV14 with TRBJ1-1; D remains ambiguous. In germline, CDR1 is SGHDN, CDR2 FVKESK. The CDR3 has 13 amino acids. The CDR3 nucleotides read TGTGCCAGCAGCCCTGACCTGAACGCTGAAGCTTTCTTT. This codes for CASSPDLNAEAFF.

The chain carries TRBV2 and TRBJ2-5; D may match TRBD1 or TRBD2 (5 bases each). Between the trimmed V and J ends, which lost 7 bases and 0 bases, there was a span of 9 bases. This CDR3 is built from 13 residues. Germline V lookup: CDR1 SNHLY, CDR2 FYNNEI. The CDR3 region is CASIGAYQETQYF. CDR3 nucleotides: TGTGCCAGCATCGGGGCGTACCAAGAGACCCAGTACTTC.

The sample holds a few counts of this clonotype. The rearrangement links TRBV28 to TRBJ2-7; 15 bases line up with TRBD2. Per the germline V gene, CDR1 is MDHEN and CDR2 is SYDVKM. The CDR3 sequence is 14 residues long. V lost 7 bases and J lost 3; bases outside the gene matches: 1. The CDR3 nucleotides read TGTGCCAGCATGGGACTAGCGGGAGGCTACGAGCAGTACTTC. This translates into CASMGLAGGYEQYF.

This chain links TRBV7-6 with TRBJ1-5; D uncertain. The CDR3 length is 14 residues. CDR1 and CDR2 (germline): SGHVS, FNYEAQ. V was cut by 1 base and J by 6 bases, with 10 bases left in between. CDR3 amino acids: CASSLEEGGQPQHF. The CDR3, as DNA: TGTGCCAGCAGCTTAGAGGAGGGAGGTCAGCCCCAGCATTTT.

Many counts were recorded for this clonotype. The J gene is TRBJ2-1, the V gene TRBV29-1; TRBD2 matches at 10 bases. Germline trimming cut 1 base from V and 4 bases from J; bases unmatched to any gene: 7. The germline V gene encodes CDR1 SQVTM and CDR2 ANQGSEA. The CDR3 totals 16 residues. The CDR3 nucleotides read TGCAGCGTTGAAGTCGGGACTAGCGCACAATACAATGAGCAGTTCTTC. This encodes CSVEVGTSAQYNEQFF.

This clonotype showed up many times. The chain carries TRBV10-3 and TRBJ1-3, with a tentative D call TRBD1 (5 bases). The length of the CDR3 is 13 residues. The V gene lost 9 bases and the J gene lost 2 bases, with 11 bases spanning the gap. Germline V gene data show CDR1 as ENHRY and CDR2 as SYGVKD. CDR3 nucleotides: TGTGCCATGGCCAGGGTGCCTGGAAACACCATATATTTT. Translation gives CAMARVPGNTIYF.

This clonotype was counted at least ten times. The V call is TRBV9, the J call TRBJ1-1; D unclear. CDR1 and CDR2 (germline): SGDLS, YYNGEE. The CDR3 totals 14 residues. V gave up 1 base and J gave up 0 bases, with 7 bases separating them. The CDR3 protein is CASSVTSLNTEAFF. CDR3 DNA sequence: TGTGCCAGCAGCGTAACATCCCTGAACACTGAAGCTTTCTTT. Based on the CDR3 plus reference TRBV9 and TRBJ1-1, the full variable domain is DSGVTQTPKHLITATGQRVTLRCSPRSGDLSVYWYQQSLDQGLQFLIQYYNGEERAKGNILERFSAQQFPDLHSELNLSSLELGDSALYFCASSVTSLNTEAFFGQGTRLTVV.

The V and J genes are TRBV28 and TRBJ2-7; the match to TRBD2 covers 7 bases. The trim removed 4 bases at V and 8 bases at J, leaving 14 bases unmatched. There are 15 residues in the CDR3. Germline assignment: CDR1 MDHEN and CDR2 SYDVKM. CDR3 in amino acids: CASSSLAGGTLQQYF. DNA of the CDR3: TGTGCCAGCAGTTCCCTAGCCGGGGGGACGTTGCAGCAGTACTTC.

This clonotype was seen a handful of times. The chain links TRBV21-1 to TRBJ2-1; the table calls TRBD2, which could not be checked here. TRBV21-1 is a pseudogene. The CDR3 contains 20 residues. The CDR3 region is CASSKIWGDLAGGSYNEQFF. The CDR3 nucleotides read TGTGCCAGCAGCAAAATTTGGGGGGACCTAGCGGGAGGTTCCTACAATGAGCAGTTCTTC.

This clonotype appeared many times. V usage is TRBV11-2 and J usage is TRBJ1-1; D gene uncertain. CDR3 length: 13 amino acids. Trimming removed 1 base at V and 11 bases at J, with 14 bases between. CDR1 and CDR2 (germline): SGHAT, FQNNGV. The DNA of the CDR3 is TGTGCCAGCAGCTTAGTTTTTCCGGCCTTGGCTTTCTTT. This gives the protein CASSLVFPALAFF.

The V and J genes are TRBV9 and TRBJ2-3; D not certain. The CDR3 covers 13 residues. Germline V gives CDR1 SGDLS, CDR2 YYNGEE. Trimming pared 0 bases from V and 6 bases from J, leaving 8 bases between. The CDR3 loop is CASSVADSDTQYF. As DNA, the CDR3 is TGTGCCAGCAGCGTAGCAGATTCCGATACGCAGTATTTT.

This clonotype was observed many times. CDR3 region: CASSLAQGRIEKLFF. The CDR3 DNA reads TGTGCCAGCAGCTTGGCACAGGGGAGGATCGAAAAACTGTTTTTT. The chain couples TRBV7-9 to TRBJ1-4, with 7 bases matching TRBD1. Trimming took 3 bases from V and 8 from J; bases not matched to a gene: 9. This CDR3 is 15 amino acids long. The V gene's germline CDR1 is SEHNR and CDR2 FQNEAQ (reference sequence).

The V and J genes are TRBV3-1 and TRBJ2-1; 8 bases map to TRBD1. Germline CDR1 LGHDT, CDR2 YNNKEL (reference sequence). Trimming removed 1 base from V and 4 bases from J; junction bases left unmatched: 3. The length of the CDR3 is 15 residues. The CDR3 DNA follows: TGTGCCAGCAGCCAAGGAACAGGGGGGTACAATGAGCAGTTCTTC. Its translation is CASSQGTGGYNEQFF.

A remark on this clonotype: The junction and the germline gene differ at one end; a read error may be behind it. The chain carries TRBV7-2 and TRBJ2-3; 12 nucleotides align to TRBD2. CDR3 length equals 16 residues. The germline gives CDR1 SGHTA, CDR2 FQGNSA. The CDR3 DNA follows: TGTGCCAACAGCTCCCGGACTAGCGGGACCACAGATACGCAGTATTTT. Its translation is CANSSRTSGTTDTQYF.

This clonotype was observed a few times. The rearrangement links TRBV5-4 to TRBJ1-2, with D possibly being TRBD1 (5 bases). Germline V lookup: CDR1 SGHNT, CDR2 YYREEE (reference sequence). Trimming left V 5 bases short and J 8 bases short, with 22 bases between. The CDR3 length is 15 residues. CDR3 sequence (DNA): TGTGCCAGCAGGTTCGCCGGGACGGCCGGATGGGGCTACACCTTC. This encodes CASRFAGTAGWGYTF.

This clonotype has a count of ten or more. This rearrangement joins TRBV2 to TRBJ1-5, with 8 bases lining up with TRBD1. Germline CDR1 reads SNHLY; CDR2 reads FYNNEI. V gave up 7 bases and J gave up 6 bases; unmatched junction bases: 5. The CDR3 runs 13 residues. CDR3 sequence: CASTRQGTQPQHF. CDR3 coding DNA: TGTGCCAGCACCAGACAGGGGACTCAGCCCCAGCATTTT.

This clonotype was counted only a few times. CDR3 protein: CASTEGNTEAFF. Here the CDR3 DNA reads TGTGCCAGCACGGAGGGAAACACTGAAGCTTTCTTT. The chain joins TRBV12-3 or TRBV12-4 to TRBJ1-1; no clear D. V was clipped by 7 bases and J by 2 bases, with 8 bases between them. The CDR3 is 12 residues long.

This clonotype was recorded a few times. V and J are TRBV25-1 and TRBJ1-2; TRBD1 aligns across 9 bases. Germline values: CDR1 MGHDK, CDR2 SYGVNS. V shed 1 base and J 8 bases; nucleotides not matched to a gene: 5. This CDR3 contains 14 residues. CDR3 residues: CASSEWGQGGGYTF. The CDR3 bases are TGTGCCAGCAGTGAATGGGGACAGGGAGGAGGCTACACCTTC.

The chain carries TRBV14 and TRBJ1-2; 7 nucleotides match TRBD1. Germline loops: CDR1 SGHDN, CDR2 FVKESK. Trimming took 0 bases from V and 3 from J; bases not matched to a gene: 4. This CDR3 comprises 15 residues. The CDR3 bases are TGTGCCAGCAGCCAAGAAAGGGGGCTGGACTATGGCTACACCTTC. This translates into CASSQERGLDYGYTF.

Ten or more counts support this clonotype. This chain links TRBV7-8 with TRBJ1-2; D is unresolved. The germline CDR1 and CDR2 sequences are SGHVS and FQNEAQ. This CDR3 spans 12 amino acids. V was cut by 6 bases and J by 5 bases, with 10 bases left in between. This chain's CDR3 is CASSQAGYGYTF. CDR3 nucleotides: TGTGCCAGCAGTCAGGCGGGGTATGGCTACACCTTC.

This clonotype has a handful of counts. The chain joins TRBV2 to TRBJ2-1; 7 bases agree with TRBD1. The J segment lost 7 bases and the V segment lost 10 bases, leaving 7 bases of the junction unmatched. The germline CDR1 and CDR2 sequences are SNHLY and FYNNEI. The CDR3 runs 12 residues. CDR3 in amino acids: CATEAGGNEQFF. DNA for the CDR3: TGTGCCACAGAAGCAGGGGGAAATGAGCAGTTCTTC.

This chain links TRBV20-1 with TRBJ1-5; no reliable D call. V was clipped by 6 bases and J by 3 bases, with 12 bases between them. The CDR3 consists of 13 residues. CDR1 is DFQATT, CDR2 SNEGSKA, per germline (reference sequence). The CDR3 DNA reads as TGCAGTGCCAAGTTGGGGTTCAATCAGCCCCAGCATTTT. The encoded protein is CSAKLGFNQPQHF.